The 17 T cell receptor beta chains given below trace back to one sample, sequenced in a study of shared clonotypes between healthy human individuals. Sequencing used immunoSEQ multiplex PCR; TCRdb keeps in-frame clones, though not all of them. Of almost 750,000 clones listed, roughly 72% are singletons. What was sequenced was memory CD4+ T cells sorted from blood. Subset defined: CD45RA-negative fraction. These receptors originate from a woman aged 30 to 39 in good health.

Turning to this clone: Other nucleotide sequences in the sample specify the same CDR3. The chain is built from TRBV5-1 and TRBJ2-2; 8 positions agree with TRBD2. Germline trimming cut 0 bases from V and 4 bases from J; bases unmatched to any gene: 2. Germline V gene lookup returns CDR1 SGHRS and CDR2 YFSETQ. CDR3 length: 15 residues. In DNA, the CDR3 is TGCGCCAGCAGCTTGGAGGGACTAGTCACCGGGGAGCTGTTTTTT. This translates into CASSLEGLVTGELFF.

This chain links TRBV10-2 with TRBJ2-7; D possibly uses TRBD1 or TRBD2 (5 bases each). The CDR3 is 11 residues long. The V and J ends lost 8 bases and 4 bases respectively, with 9 bases between them. The germline V gene encodes CDR1 WSHSY and CDR2 SAAADI. In DNA form, the CDR3 reads TGCGCCAGCGGGGGAGATTACGAGCAGTACTTC. Its translation: CASGGDYEQYF.

The rearrangement links TRBV6-1 to TRBJ1-2, with TRBD1 identical over 8 bases. In germline, CDR1 is MNHNS, CDR2 SASEGT. CDR3 size: 17 residues. Unmatched junction bases numbered 15, after V lost 4 bases and J lost 5 bases. CDR3 sequence (DNA): TGTGCCAGCAGTGGCCCACGCCCCCAGGGGGCTGGGTATGGCTACACCTTC. Protein sequence: CASSGPRPQGAGYGYTF.

The J gene is TRBJ2-1, the V gene TRBV29-1, with a weak D call TRBD2 (6 bases). The V and J ends lost 4 bases and 14 bases respectively, with 12 bases between them. Germline CDR1 is SQVTM and CDR2 is ANQGSEA. This CDR3 has 10 residues. The CDR3 DNA sequence: TGCAGCGTTGGGGGGACTGTTAAGTTCTTC. This encodes CSVGGTVKFF.

This clone has only one observation. The CDR3 nucleotides are TGTGCCAGCACCCTAGCGGGAGGTTTGTTCAATGAGCAGTTCTTC. Its translation: CASTLAGGLFNEQFF. This rearrangement joins TRBV5-4 to TRBJ2-1; 11 bases are shared with TRBD2. Germline V gives CDR1 SGHNT, CDR2 YYREEE (reference sequence). The CDR3 length is 15 residues. Trimming took 6 bases from V and 6 from J; bases not matched to a gene: 8.

The CDR3 protein is CASSPRGVAGKWSNEQFF. The CDR3 bases are TGTGCCAGTAGTCCTCGAGGAGTAGCGGGAAAGTGGAGCAATGAGCAGTTCTTC. The chain couples TRBV19 to TRBJ2-1, with 8 bases identical to TRBD2. Germline assignment: CDR1 LNHDA and CDR2 SQIVND (reference sequence). CDR3 length: 18 amino acids. V dropped 5 bases and J dropped 6; count of bases not matched to a gene: 18.

Worth noting for this clone: A much bigger clone sits one base away, suggesting this may be a read error. V gene TRBV7-3 combines with J gene TRBJ2-7; D is possibly TRBD1 or TRBD2 (5 bases each). The CDR3 runs 12 residues. Germline assignment: CDR1 SGHTA and CDR2 FQGTGA. Between the trimmed V and J ends, which lost 5 bases and 3 bases, there was a span of 8 bases. CDR3 in amino acids: CASSRDGYEQYF. Written as DNA, the CDR3 is TGTGCCAGCAGCCGGGACGGCTACGAGCAGTACTTC.

The chain carries TRBV25-1 and TRBJ2-2, with 7 nucleotides matching TRBD1. With 7 bases clipped from V and 5 bases from J, the junction kept 7 bases outside the gene matches. Germline V lookup: CDR1 MGHDK, CDR2 SYGVNS. CDR3 length equals 14 residues. CDR3 region: CASTGTVNTGELFF. DNA for the CDR3: TGTGCCAGCACCGGGACAGTAAATACCGGGGAGCTGTTTTTT.

The genes are TRBV11-3 and TRBJ2-3; the match to TRBD1 covers 9 bases. Trimming at V came to 5 bases and at J to 9 bases, leaving 9 bases not matched to a gene. Germline V gene sequence: CDR1 SGHNT, CDR2 YENEEA. The CDR3 has 14 amino acids. CDR3 region: CASSLLGQGGTQYF. The CDR3 DNA reads as TGTGCCAGCAGCCTGCTGGGACAGGGCGGGACGCAGTATTTT.

The rearrangement uses TRBV5-3 and TRBJ1-5; D gene uncertain. TRBV5-3 qualifies as an ORF whose function is uncertain. V gave up 0 bases and J gave up 2 bases, with 21 bases separating them. This CDR3 region has 19 residues. CDR3 DNA sequence: TGTGCCAGAAGCTTGGAGGCCAGTTGGAGTTACCGTGGCAATCAGCCCCAGCATTTT. Protein sequence: CARSLEASWSYRGNQPQHF.

There are a few counts of this clone. The same CDR3 can be traced to other DNA sequences in this sample. V usage is TRBV29-1 and J usage is TRBJ2-5; the match to TRBD2 covers 9 bases. Per the germline V gene, CDR1 is SQVTM and CDR2 is ANQGSEA. V dropped 4 bases and J dropped 3; count of bases not matched to a gene: 6. This CDR3 region has 14 residues. CDR3 in amino acids: CSVGLAGFKETQYF. The CDR3 nucleotides read TGCAGCGTTGGCCTAGCGGGGTTCAAAGAGACCCAGTACTTC.

The chain recombines TRBV5-1 with TRBJ2-7; 10 bases are a match to TRBD2. CDR1 is SGHRS, CDR2 YFSETQ, per germline. This CDR3 is built from 16 residues. The J segment lost 4 bases and the V segment lost 4 bases, leaving 11 bases of the junction unmatched. The CDR3 nucleotides are TGCGCCAGCAGCCCCGGTACTAGCGGGATTATTTACGAGCAGTACTTC. Amino acid sequence: CASSPGTSGIIYEQYF.

The chain uses TRBV27 and TRBJ2-3; tentative D call: TRBD2 (7 bases). This CDR3 is built from 14 residues. The V and J ends lost 7 bases and 4 bases respectively, with 15 bases between them. The germline V gene has CDR1 MNHEY and CDR2 SMNVEV (reference sequence). The chain's CDR3 is CASNKGGASDTQYF. The CDR3 DNA reads TGTGCCAGCAATAAGGGGGGGGCTTCAGATACGCAGTATTTT.

The chain couples TRBV10-3 to TRBJ2-7; TRBD1 matches 9 bases. This CDR3 is 14 amino acids long. The V and J ends lost 4 bases and 4 bases, in that order; junction bases with no gene match: 5. Germline assignment: CDR1 ENHRY and CDR2 SYGVKD. The CDR3 loop reads CAISVQGARYEQYF. CDR3 nucleotides: TGTGCCATCAGTGTACAGGGGGCCAGATACGAGCAGTACTTC.

The V call is TRBV2, the J call TRBJ2-1; D perhaps matches TRBD2 (6 bases). This CDR3 region has 15 residues. Germline loops: CDR1 SNHLY, CDR2 FYNNEI. The V end lost 3 bases, the J end lost 7 bases, and 16 bases lay between the germline ends. The CDR3, as DNA: TGTGCCAGCAGTGAGGGGCAGACTAGGGGTAATGAGCAGTTCTTC. Translation gives CASSEGQTRGNEQFF.

This sequence joins TRBV28 and TRBJ2-3, with 10 bases that match TRBD2. With 5 bases clipped from V and 7 bases from J, the junction kept 12 bases outside the gene matches. The germline V gene has CDR1 MDHEN and CDR2 SYDVKM. The CDR3 sequence is 16 residues long. The CDR3 DNA sequence: TGTGCCAGCAGTCCCCGACTAGCGGGCGCCTTGAATACGCAGTATTTT. It yields the protein CASSPRLAGALNTQYF.

This clone was recorded once. The chain carries TRBV2 and TRBJ2-7; D is ambiguous. Trimming cost V 7 bases and J 6 bases, with 13 bases left between them. CDR3 size: 12 residues. The germline CDR1 and CDR2 sequences are SNHLY and FYNNEI. CDR3 coding DNA: TGTGCCAGCATGGGATTAACTCCCGAGCAGTACTTC. Protein product: CASMGLTPEQYF.